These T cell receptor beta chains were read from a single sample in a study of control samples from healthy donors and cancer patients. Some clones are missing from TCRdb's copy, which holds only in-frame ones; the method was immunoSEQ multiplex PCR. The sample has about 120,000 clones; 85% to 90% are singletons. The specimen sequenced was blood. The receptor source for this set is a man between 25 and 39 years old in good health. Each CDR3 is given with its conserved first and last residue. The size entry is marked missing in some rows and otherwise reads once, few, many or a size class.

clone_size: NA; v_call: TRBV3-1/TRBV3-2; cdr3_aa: CASSVDIGTGKYEQYF
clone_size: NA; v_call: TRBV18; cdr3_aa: CASSPRSDYTGELFF
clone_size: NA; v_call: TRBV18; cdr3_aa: CASSPPSSGGETQYF
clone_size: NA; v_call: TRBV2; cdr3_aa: CASTRSQGAKYGYTF
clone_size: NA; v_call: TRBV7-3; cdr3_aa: CASSSGDYNSPLHF
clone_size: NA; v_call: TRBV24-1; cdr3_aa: CATSEPGTGPEKLFF
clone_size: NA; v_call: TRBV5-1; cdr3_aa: CASSLGVGGTDTQYF
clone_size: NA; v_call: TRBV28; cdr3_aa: CASSLRGIGNQPQHF
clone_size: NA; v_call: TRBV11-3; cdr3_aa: CASSLNINYGYTF
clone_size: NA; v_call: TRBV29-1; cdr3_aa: CSVGQDFNQPQHF
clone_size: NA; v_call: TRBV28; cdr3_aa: CASSYSETGAFF
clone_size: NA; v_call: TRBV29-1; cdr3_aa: CSVEDWGGRNEQFF
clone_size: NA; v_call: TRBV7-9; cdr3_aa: CASSSEYGYTF
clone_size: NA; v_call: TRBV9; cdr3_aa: CASSPLNRGYEQYF
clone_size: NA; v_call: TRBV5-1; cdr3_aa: CASSFGTASTDTQYF
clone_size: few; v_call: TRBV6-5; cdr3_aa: CASLRGGALNEQFF
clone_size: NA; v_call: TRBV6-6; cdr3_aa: CASSYSKEGNTEAFF
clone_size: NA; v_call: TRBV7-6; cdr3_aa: CASSLAQGLDGYTF
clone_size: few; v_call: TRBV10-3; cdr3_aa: CAISDRDRSNYGYTF
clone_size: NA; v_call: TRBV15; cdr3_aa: CATSRDRQGNEKLFF
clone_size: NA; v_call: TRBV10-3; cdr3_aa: CAISPIWGVAFF
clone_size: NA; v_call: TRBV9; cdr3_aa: CASSVGGSTDTQYF
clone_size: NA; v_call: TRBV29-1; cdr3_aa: CSVATKWQGDTQYF
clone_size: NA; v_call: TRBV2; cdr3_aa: CASIERIGNTEAFF
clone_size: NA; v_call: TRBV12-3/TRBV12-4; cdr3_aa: CASTLLVGAEAFF
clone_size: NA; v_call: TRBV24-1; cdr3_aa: CATSDPLRTENYGYTF